The source of this TCR beta chain is a study of T-cell memory formation after mild COVID-19. About the study: Among the donors, TCR clusters were largely specific to each donor.

Using constant-segment primers, 5'RACE produced TCR alpha and TCR beta cDNA libraries carrying sample barcodes and UMIs. TCRdb analysed the 5' RACE reads with MiXCR anew, one entry per CDR3 protein. The sample lists over 70,000 distinct CDR3 sequences; about 12% were seen once. Study observations and caveats: The SARS-CoV-2 specificity of second-wave clones reaching peak at day 37 remained unverified.

This clonotype was picked up a small number of times. The antigen remains unidentified. The TCR sequence derives from an adult woman who had mild COVID-19 (a few samples of this study predate the infection). Cell type and time point are not known. Sequencing was carried out using PBMCs or a T cell subset sorted from them (not recorded which).

The CDR3 reads CASSVGGAGQPQHF. In DNA form, the CDR3 reads TGTGCCAGCAGCGTAGGGGGCGCAGGTCAGCCCCAGCATTTT. This chain uses TRBV9 with TRBJ1-5; D perhaps matches TRBD1 (5 bases). The length of the CDR3 is 14 residues. V was pared by 0 bases and J by 6 bases, with 10 bases between. From germline, CDR1 is SGDLS and CDR2 YYNGEE.